This T cell receptor beta chain is drawn from a study of shared clonotypes between healthy human individuals. At the level of the study: The donor pool was made up of two women and a few men aged 18 to 49. Three plates each covered CD4 naive and memory; CD8 naive two, CD8 memory one.

Germline lookup yields CDR1 MNHEY and CDR2 SMNVEV (reference sequence). This CDR3 comprises 16 residues. Trimming removed 5 bases from V and 0 bases from J, with 14 bases in between. Sequencing was performed with immunoSEQ multiplex PCR; in TCRdb, only in-frame clones are kept and a portion is missing. Of hundreds of thousands of clones listed, roughly 98% are singletons. Naive-designated CD8 cells lacked CD45RO, were positively enriched for CCR7, and omitted terminally differentiated effector memory CD45RA+ cells. Every donor, a Caucasian adult, lived in Nashville, Tennessee. Study-wide findings and caveats: At large depth, rarefaction still showed sorted-subset sequencing to be incomplete.

About this clone itself: What it binds is unknown.

The chain is built from TRBV27 and TRBJ2-1; D is undetermined. The TCR comes from a man aged 25-45 years in good health. The material sequenced was naive CD8+ T cells sorted from blood. The DNA for the CDR3 is TGTGCCAGCAGTACCACAGCTTCGAGCTCCTACAATGAGCAGTTCTTC. Translating it yields CASSTTASSSYNEQFF.